Following are 12 T cell receptor beta chains from one sample sequenced in a study of glioma-infiltrating T cells after dendritic cell vaccination (dated by TCRdb to 2015 to 2016). The library relied on the immunoSEQ multiplex PCR assay. TCRdb provides this immuneACCESS table in a form limited to in-frame rearrangements. Some clones are lacking; in checked studies, under half of them reflect an unresolved V gene, and why the rest are absent is not known. The sample table lists tens of thousands of clones, 70% to 90% of them with a count of one. The ten largest clones take up around 3.2% of the sample. This specimen consisted of blood, obtained before dendritic cell vaccination. These receptors came from a human donor with glioblastoma.

The genes are TRBV6-5 and TRBJ2-7, with D possibly being TRBD1 (6 bases). The V gene lost 4 bases and the J gene lost 0 bases, with 13 bases spanning the gap. Germline V CDR1 and CDR2: MNHEY, SVGAGI. The CDR3 consists of 15 residues. The CDR3 nucleotides read TGTGCCAGCAGTTCAGGGGACGGTTACTCCTACGAGCAGTACTTC. This sequence encodes CASSSGDGYSYEQYF.

V and J are TRBV5-1 and TRBJ2-1, with D tentatively TRBD2 (6 bases). Per germline, CDR1 SGHRS and CDR2 YFSETQ. This CDR3 is 15 amino acids long. The ends were cut back, 1 base at V and 0 bases at J, with 8 bases in the middle. The CDR3 coding sequence is TGCGCCAGCAGCTTGACGGGAGACTCCTACAATGAGCAGTTCTTC. Amino acid sequence: CASSLTGDSYNEQFF. The full variable domain, in which reference TRBV5-1 and TRBJ2-1 provide the parts outside the CDR3, is KAGVTQTPRYLIKTRGQQVTLSCSPISGHRSVSWYQQTPGQGLQFLFEYFSETQRNKGNFPGRFSGRQFSNSRSEMNVSTLELGDSALYLCASSLTGDSYNEQFFGPGTRLTVL.

The chain has TRBV9 and TRBJ2-3; 10 bases line up with TRBD2. This CDR3 spans 18 amino acids. CDR1 and CDR2 from the germline V gene are SGDLS and YYNGEE. V shed 4 bases and J 6 bases; nucleotides not matched to a gene: 17. The CDR3 bases are TGTGCCAGCAGCTTAGACGGCCGACTAGCGGGTCGGCCGGATACGCAGTATTTT. Translating it yields CASSLDGRLAGRPDTQYF.

The chain employs TRBV11-2 and TRBJ2-7; possible D gene TRBD2, 5 bases. With 0 bases removed from V and 9 bases from J, the gap between germline ends came to 12 bases. Germline V gives CDR1 SGHAT, CDR2 FQNNGV. The CDR3 runs 13 residues. CDR3 coding DNA: TGTGCCAGCAGCTTAGATCTCGGAGGTCGGCAGTACTTC. Encoded protein: CASSLDLGGRQYF.

The rearrangement joins TRBV19 to TRBJ1-1, with D possibly TRBD1 on 5 matching bases. CDR1 is LNHDA and CDR2 is SQIVND in the germline V gene (reference sequence). The CDR3 is 16 residues long. The ends were cut back, 3 bases at V and 4 bases at J, with 18 bases in the middle. This CDR3 is CASSIKGLRATTEAFF. CDR3 bases: TGTGCCAGTAGTATTAAGGGGTTAAGGGCGACCACTGAAGCTTTCTTT.

This sequence joins TRBV7-2 and TRBJ1-5; 10 bases line up with TRBD1. This CDR3 comprises 16 residues. Unmatched junction bases numbered 3, after V lost 1 base and J lost 3 bases. Germline values: CDR1 SGHTA, CDR2 FQGNSA. The CDR3 region is CASSLVGTGVNQPQHF. As DNA, the CDR3 is TGTGCCAGCAGCTTAGTGGGGACAGGGGTCAATCAGCCCCAGCATTTT. The whole variable domain, filled in from reference TRBV7-2 and TRBJ1-5, reads GAGVSQSPSNKVTEKGKDVELRCDPISGHTALYWYRQSLGQGLEFLIYFQGNSAPDKSGLPSDRFSAERTGGSVSTLTIQRTQQEDSAVYLCASSLVGTGVNQPQHFGDGTRLSIL.

V and J are TRBV11-3 and TRBJ2-2; D unresolved. The germline V and J ends were trimmed by 0 bases and 4 bases, with 9 bases remaining between them. The CDR3 consists of 15 residues. Germline loops: CDR1 SGHNT, CDR2 YENEEA. CDR3 coding DNA: TGTGCCAGCAGCTTAGAGCTCTACTCCACCGGGGAGCTGTTTTTT. This sequence encodes CASSLELYSTGELFF.

The chain uses TRBV10-1 and TRBJ1-4; a weak D match, TRBD1 (6 bases). V lost 2 bases to trimming and J lost 0 bases, with 13 bases between them. The CDR3 covers 17 residues. Germline V lookup: CDR1 WNHNN, CDR2 SYGVQD (reference sequence). The CDR3 region has the DNA TGCGCCAGCAGTGAGACCCGGGACATTGCAACTAATGAAAAACTGTTTTTT. It yields the protein CASSETRDIATNEKLFF.

The gene calls are TRBV7-2 and TRBJ2-7; a weak D match, TRBD2 (6 bases). Germline-derived CDR1 and CDR2 are SGHTA and FQGNSA. The CDR3 has 15 amino acids. Trimming removed 5 bases at V and 0 bases at J, with 14 bases between. The CDR3 spells CASSQSGTSSYEQYF. CDR3 coding DNA: TGTGCCAGCAGCCAAAGTGGGACTTCCTCCTACGAGCAGTACTTC.

The CDR3: CASSIAGDTEAFF. CDR3 nucleotide sequence: TGTGCCAGTAGTATTGCGGGGGATACTGAAGCTTTCTTT. The genes are TRBV19 and TRBJ1-1, with a weak D call TRBD1 (5 bases). Germline assignment: CDR1 LNHDA and CDR2 SQIVND (reference sequence). The CDR3 has 13 residues. V lost 3 bases to trimming and J lost 5 bases, with 10 bases between them.

The V call is TRBV6-5, the J call TRBJ1-6; 7 bases match TRBD1. V shed 2 bases, J shed 10 bases, and the junction held 8 bases outside the gene matches. CDR3 length: 15 amino acids. CDR1 is MNHEY and CDR2 is SVGAGI in the germline V gene. DNA for the CDR3: TGTGCCAGCAGTTACAAGACAGGGAGTAAATCACCCCTCCACTTT. Protein product: CASSYKTGSKSPLHF.

This sequence joins TRBV4-3 and TRBJ2-3, with 12 bases identical to TRBD2. The germline V gene has CDR1 LGHNA and CDR2 YSLEER. V lost 0 bases and J lost 0; bases outside the gene matches: 7. CDR3 length: 19 residues. The CDR3 DNA reads as TGCGCCAGCAGCCAAGATCGGGGGGGGACTAGCGGGAGCACAGATACGCAGTATTTT. The encoded protein is CASSQDRGGTSGSTDTQYF.